This TCR beta chain was sequenced for a study of shared clonotypes between healthy human individuals. Whole-study results and caveats: The naive CD4 repertoires of a handful of donors were compared, and about 5% of clonotypes were shared. Although depth was large, rarefaction showed that sequencing of the sorted subsets was incomplete.

Replicate PCRs for sorted subsets used 200 ng DNA; this equaled 30,000 to 35,000 T cell genomes. Some clones are missing from TCRdb's copy, which holds only in-frame ones; the method was immunoSEQ multiplex PCR. Of fewer than 1.6 million clones listed, 98% to 99% are singletons. In the case of this clone: The antigen remains unidentified.

CDR1 WNHNN and CDR2 SYGVQD come from the germline V gene (reference sequence). The V gene end was trimmed by 6 bases and the J gene end by 0 bases; junction bases not matched to a gene: 8. CDR3 length: 15 amino acids. The rearrangement links TRBV10-1 to TRBJ2-7, with 7 bases matching TRBD1. Sequenced input: naive CD4+ T cells sorted from blood. Documented subset: CD45RA+ positively selected. The receptor comes from a man aged 30 to 39 in good health. This CDR3 is CASSPGDSRSYEQYF. CDR3 nucleotide sequence: TGCGCCAGCAGCCCCGGGGACAGCCGCTCCTACGAGCAGTACTTC.